These T cell receptor beta chains were read from a single sample in a study of T cell responses to AZD1222 COVID-19 vaccine. Only in-frame clones appear in the TCRdb table, and some are missing; sequencing was by immunoSEQ multiplex PCR. The profile shows under 130,000 clones, 90% to 95% of them singletons. Sample: peripheral blood, taken on day 0 of AZD1222 vaccination. These receptors all come from an adult in good health. CDR3s include the opening cysteine and the closing phenylalanine or tryptophan. The D gene is left open where the match is weak. Size is omitted from some rows. Given values are once, few, many or a class for expanded clones.

clone size	D gene	J gene	V gene	CDR3 protein	CDR3 DNA
few	.	TRBJ1-1	TRBV4-3	CASSQLGGRDHTEAFF	TGCGCCAGCAGCCAATTAGGCGGCAGGGATCACACTGAAGCTTTCTTT
.	.	TRBJ2-7	TRBV9	CASSVGPGRFDEQYF	TGTGCCAGCAGCGTAGGTCCAGGGAGGTTTGACGAGCAGTACTTC
.	TRBD1	TRBJ1-5	TRBV18	CASSTGGNQPQHF	TGTGCCAGCTCAACAGGGGGCAATCAGCCCCAGCATTTT
.	TRBD2	TRBJ2-1	TRBV3-1/TRBV3-2	CASSLFGRSSYNEQFF	TGTGCCAGCAGCCTCTTCGGGAGGTCAAGCTACAATGAGCAGTTCTTC
.	TRBD2	TRBJ2-1	TRBV15	CATSSKRDGPNEQFF	TGTGCCACCAGTAGTAAGCGGGACGGCCCCAATGAGCAGTTCTTC
once	.	TRBJ2-4	TRBV5-1	CASSGGTLAKNIQYF	TGCGCCAGCTCTGGGGGGACACTAGCCAAAAACATTCAGTACTTC
few	.	TRBJ1-2	TRBV27	CASSDGGAVRYGYTF	TGTGCCAGCAGTGATGGGGGGGCCGTTCGCTATGGCTACACCTTC
.	.	TRBJ1-3	TRBV7-9	CASSRTGVLGRNTIYF	TGTGCCAGCAGCCGGACTGGAGTGCTCGGGCGAAACACCATATATTTT
.	.	TRBJ1-1	TRBV27	CASSFAENTEAFF	TGTGCCAGCAGTTTTGCCGAGAACACTGAAGCTTTCTTT
.	.	TRBJ1-6	TRBV11-3	CASSLNLDSPLHF	TGTGCCAGCAGCTTAAACTTGGATTCACCCCTCCACTTT
.	.	TRBJ1-2	TRBV7-2	CASSRGLYYGYTF	TGTGCCAGCAGCCGGGGACTCTACTATGGCTACACCTTC
once	.	TRBJ1-3	TRBV2	CASSDSGGSGNTIYF	TGTGCCAGCAGTGATTCTGGGGGCTCTGGAAACACCATATATTTT
.	.	TRBJ1-2	TRBV19	CASNPQAVSPGYTF	TGTGCCAGTAACCCCCAGGCGGTAAGCCCTGGCTACACCTTC
.	.	TRBJ2-5	TRBV19	CASSVEYRGTQYF	TGTGCCAGTAGTGTAGAATACCGTGGGACCCAGTACTTC
.	TRBD1	TRBJ2-7	TRBV6-5	CASSSTGGSDEQYF	TGTGCCAGCAGCTCGACAGGGGGTAGCGACGAGCAGTACTTC
.	.	TRBJ1-2	TRBV7-2	CASSLGTGLYGYTF	TGTGCCAGCAGCTTAGGAACGGGCCTCTATGGCTACACCTTC
.	.	TRBJ1-1	TRBV19	CASSIVGATEAFF	TGTGCCAGTAGTATTGTGGGGGCCACTGAAGCTTTCTTT
.	.	TRBJ1-5	TRBV24-1	CATSAGALPGNQPQHF	TGTGCCACCTCCGCAGGGGCTCTCCCCGGCAATCAGCCCCAGCATTTT
.	.	TRBJ1-4	TRBV11-3	CASSRTAEKLFF	TGTGCCAGCAGTCGGACGGCCGAAAAACTGTTTTTT
.	.	TRBJ1-2	TRBV10-3	CAISEGTEIYGYTF	TGTGCCATCAGTGAGGGGACGGAGATATATGGCTACACCTTC
.	TRBD2	TRBJ2-1	TRBV11-3	CASSLASGIYEQFF	TGTGCCAGCAGCTTAGCAAGCGGGATTTATGAGCAGTTCTTC
.	TRBD1	TRBJ1-4	TRBV2	CASRGTGDEKLFF	TGTGCCAGTCGAGGGACAGGGGATGAAAAACTGTTTTTT
.	.	TRBJ2-1	TRBV29-1	CSVDIVGSRSYNEQFF	TGCAGCGTTGATATCGTGGGGAGCCGCTCCTACAATGAGCAGTTCTTC
.	.	TRBJ1-1	TRBV19	CASSVGRYMNTEAFF	TGTGCCAGTAGTGTCGGACGCTATATGAACACTGAAGCTTTCTTT
.	.	TRBJ1-5	TRBV6-1	CASSDRTNQPQHF	TGTGCCAGCAGTGACAGGACGAATCAGCCCCAGCATTTT
.	.	TRBJ1-2	TRBV5-1	CASSIDRVTGYTF	TGCGCCAGCAGCATCGACAGAGTCACCGGCTACACCTTC
.	.	TRBJ1-1	TRBV5-1	CASSLVSGETEAFF	TGCGCCAGCAGCTTGGTATCGGGGGAAACTGAAGCTTTCTTT
.	TRBD1	TRBJ1-6	TRBV30	CAWDPGQGHHLHF	TGTGCCTGGGATCCGGGACAGGGCCATCACCTCCACTTT
.	.	TRBJ2-2	TRBV28	CASSLGGSNTGELFF	TGTGCCAGCAGTTTAGGGGGCTCGAACACCGGGGAGCTGTTTTTT
once	.	TRBJ1-4	TRBV7-9	CASSPWVGGDNEKLFF	TGTGCCAGCAGCCCCTGGGTGGGCGGAGATAATGAAAAACTGTTTTTT
few	.	TRBJ1-4	TRBV28	CASSSPTVGEKLFF	TGTGCCAGCAGTTCCCCGACAGTGGGGGAAAAACTGTTTTTT
.	TRBD1	TRBJ1-5	TRBV7-9	CASSRTGVKDQPQHF	TGTGCCAGCAGCCGAACAGGGGTGAAAGATCAGCCCCAGCATTTT
.	.	TRBJ1-6	TRBV28	CASSLGRGNSPLHF	TGTGCCAGCAGTTTGGGCAGGGGTAATTCACCCCTCCACTTT
many	.	TRBJ2-7	TRBV7-9	CASSLAETGKDKQYF	TGTGCCAGCAGCTTAGCGGAAACAGGGAAGGACAAGCAGTACTTC
.	.	TRBJ1-2	TRBV28	CASSGHRHGYTF	TGTGCCAGCAGTGGACACAGACATGGCTACACCTTC
once	.	TRBJ1-1	TRBV19	CASSIGGSLNTEAFF	TGTGCCAGTAGTATCGGTGGCAGCTTGAACACTGAAGCTTTCTTT
.	TRBD2	TRBJ2-3	TRBV20-1	CSASVSGGEADTQYF	TGCAGTGCTAGTGTTAGCGGGGGGGAAGCAGATACGCAGTATTTT
.	.	TRBJ1-3	TRBV19	CASSPTRSGNTIYF	TGTGCCAGTAGCCCGACCCGATCTGGAAACACCATATATTTT
.	.	TRBJ1-2	TRBV4-3	CASSPQTDRTYGYTF	TGCGCCAGCAGCCCCCAAACGGACAGAACCTATGGCTACACCTTC
.	.	TRBJ1-4	TRBV7-8	CASRSSATNEKLFF	TGTGCCAGCAGAAGCTCTGCAACTAATGAAAAACTGTTTTTT
.	.	TRBJ1-4	TRBV19	CASSIGDATNEKLFF	TGTGCCAGTAGTATTGGAGATGCAACTAATGAAAAACTGTTTTTT
.	TRBD1	TRBJ2-2	TRBV9	CASTKKGQGTANTGELFF	TGTGCCAGCACCAAGAAGGGGCAGGGGACAGCGAACACCGGGGAGCTGTTTTTT
.	TRBD1	TRBJ2-1	TRBV19	CASSQTGGASLAGGDEQFF	TGTGCCAGTAGCCAGACAGGGGGCGCAAGCCTAGCGGGCGGAGATGAGCAGTTCTTC
.	.	TRBJ2-6	TRBV4-3	CASSQDHSSGANVLTF	TGCGCCAGCAGCCAAGATCACAGCTCTGGGGCCAACGTCCTGACTTTC
.	.	TRBJ1-1	TRBV19	CASSIFQRDYRSTEAFF	TGTGCCAGTAGTATTTTCCAACGGGACTACCGTAGCACTGAAGCTTTCTTT
once	TRBD1	TRBJ1-1	TRBV27	CASSSQGEAEAFF	TGTGCCAGCAGTTCACAGGGGGAGGCTGAAGCTTTCTTT
.	.	TRBJ1-5	TRBV21-1	CASSNEERAGHQPQHF	TGTGCCAGCAGCAATGAGGAAAGGGCAGGCCATCAGCCCCAGCATTTT
.	TRBD1	TRBJ1-2	TRBV5-1	CASSLETGNYYGYTF	TGCGCCAGCAGCTTGGAGACAGGGAATTACTATGGCTACACCTTC
.	.	TRBJ1-2	TRBV27	CASSFTAGHGYTF	TGTGCCAGCAGTTTCACCGCTGGACATGGCTACACCTTC
.	.	TRBJ1-5	TRBV12-3/TRBV12-4	CASSLTDQPQHF	TGTGCCAGCAGTTTAACGGATCAGCCCCAGCATTTT
once	.	TRBJ1-2	TRBV5-6	CASNSGYGYGYTF	TGTGCCAGCAACTCGGGGTATGGCTATGGCTACACCTTC
once	.	TRBJ1-2	TRBV5-6	CASSLFDTDDSYGYTF	TGTGCCAGCAGCTTGTTCGACACCGACGATAGCTATGGCTACACCTTC